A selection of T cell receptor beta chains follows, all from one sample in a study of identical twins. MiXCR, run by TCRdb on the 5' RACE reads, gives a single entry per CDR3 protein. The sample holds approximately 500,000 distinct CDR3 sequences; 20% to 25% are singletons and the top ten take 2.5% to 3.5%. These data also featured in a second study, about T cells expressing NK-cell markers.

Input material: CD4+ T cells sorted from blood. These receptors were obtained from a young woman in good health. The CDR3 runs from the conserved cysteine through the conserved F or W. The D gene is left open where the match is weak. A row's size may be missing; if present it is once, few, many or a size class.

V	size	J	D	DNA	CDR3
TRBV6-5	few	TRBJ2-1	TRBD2	TGTGCCAGCAGTTCACTAGCGGGGGGGCCTAGTGAGCAGTTCTTC	CASSSLAGGPSEQFF
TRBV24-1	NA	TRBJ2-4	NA	TGTGCCACCAGTGACCCACAGCTAGCCAAAAACATTCAGTACTTC	CATSDPQLAKNIQYF
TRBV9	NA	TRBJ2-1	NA	TGTGCCAGCAGCGCCACCGCGTTTACCTACAATGAGCAGTTCTTC	CASSATAFTYNEQFF
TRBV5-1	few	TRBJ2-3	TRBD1	TGCGCCAGCAGCCCGGGACAGGCTACAGATACGCAGTATTTT	CASSPGQATDTQYF
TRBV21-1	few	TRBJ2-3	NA	TGTGCCAGCAGCAAGGGACCGGACACAGATACGCAGTATTTT	CASSKGPDTDTQYF
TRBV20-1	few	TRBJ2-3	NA	TGCAGTGCCCTGGGGCAGAAACGCACAGATACGCAGTATTTT	CSALGQKRTDTQYF
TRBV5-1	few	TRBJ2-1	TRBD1	TGCGCCAGCACCCACCGGGACAGGGGGTACAATGAGCAGTTCTTC	CASTHRDRGYNEQFF
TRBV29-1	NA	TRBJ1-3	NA	TGCAGCGTTGGGACAAACTCTGGAAACACCATATATTTT	CSVGTNSGNTIYF
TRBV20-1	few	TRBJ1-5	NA	TGCAGTGCTGGAGAGTCCAATCAGCCCCAGCATTTT	CSAGESNQPQHF
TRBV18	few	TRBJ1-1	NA	TGTGCCAGCTCACCATTAAGTTTGGGGCCGAACACTGAAGCTTTCTTT	CASSPLSLGPNTEAFF
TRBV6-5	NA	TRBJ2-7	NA	TGTGCCAGCACTGGGGGGTACGAGCAGTACTTC	CASTGGYEQYF
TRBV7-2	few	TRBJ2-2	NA	TGTGCCAGCAGCTTGGGGTTTCGGGAGCTGTTTTTT	CASSLGFRELFF
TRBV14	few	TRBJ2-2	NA	TGTGCCAGCAGCCAAAAAAAGGGTGGCGGGCTCTACACCGGGGAGCTGTTTTTT	CASSQKKGGGLYTGELFF
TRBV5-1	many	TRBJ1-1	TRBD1	TGCGCCAGCAGCTCTGGACAGGGGGAGACTGAAGCTTTCTTT	CASSSGQGETEAFF
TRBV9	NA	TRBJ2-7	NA	TGTGCCAGCAGCGTAGAGCTATTCGGATACGAGCAGTACTTC	CASSVELFGYEQYF
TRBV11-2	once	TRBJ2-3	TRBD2	TGTGCCAGCAGCTTAATTAGCGGGGAACCAGATACGCAGTATTTT	CASSLISGEPDTQYF
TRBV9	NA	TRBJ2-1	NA	TGTGCCAGCAGCGCCCGTTTAGCGGCCAAGACCTACAATGAGCAGTTCTTC	CASSARLAAKTYNEQFF